This TCR beta chain was captured in a study of blood T cell repertoires in COVID-19. About the study: PBMCs, B-cell-depleted T cells, or T cells provided the cDNA or gDNA that made up the material.

V shed 4 bases and J 5 bases; nucleotides not matched to a gene: 19. The germline V gene encodes CDR1 LGHDT and CDR2 YNNKEL (reference sequence). The CDR3 loop spans 18 amino acids. In the original processing: Estimated nucleated cell counts came from reference gene primer amplification. This table comes from immunoSEQ multiplex PCR, and its TCRdb copy is limited to in-frame clones, with some not included. The V and J calls and clone size come from that table; D and trimming were worked out from the DNA. Altogether approximately 200,000 clones are present, around four fifths being singletons, with the ten largest covering under 5.5%.

The rearrangement uses TRBV3-1 (or the pseudogene TRBV3-2) and TRBJ1-2, with 7 bases matching TRBD1. Sequenced: peripheral blood. This clonotype originated in a woman aged 30 to 39 with acute or convalescent COVID-19. This CDR3 reads CASSLDKTGSRAGYGYTF. The CDR3 nucleotides are TGTGCCAGCAGCCTGGACAAGACAGGGAGCCGGGCGGGGTATGGCTACACCTTC.